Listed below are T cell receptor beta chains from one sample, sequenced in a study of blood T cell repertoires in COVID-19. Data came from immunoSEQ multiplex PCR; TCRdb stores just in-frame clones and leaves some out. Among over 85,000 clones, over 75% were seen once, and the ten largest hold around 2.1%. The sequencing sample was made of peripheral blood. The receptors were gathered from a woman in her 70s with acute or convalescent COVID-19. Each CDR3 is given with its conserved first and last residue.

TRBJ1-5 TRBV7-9 CASSQLTDSNQPQHF
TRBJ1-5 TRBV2 CASSERRVTNQPQHF
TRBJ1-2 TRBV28 CASSLRQALFPWGYTF
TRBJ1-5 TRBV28 CASNLGSYSNQPQHF
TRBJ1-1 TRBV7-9 CASSPLLNTEAFF
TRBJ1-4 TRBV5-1 CASSRTGGLEKLFF
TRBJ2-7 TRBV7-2 CASSLVFPYEQYF
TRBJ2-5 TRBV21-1 CASRSRRTGYQETQYF
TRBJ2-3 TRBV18 CASSPSGRDTQYF
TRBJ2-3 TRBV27 CASSLSSVTSTDTQYF
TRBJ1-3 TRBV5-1 CASSPRTLSSGNTIYF
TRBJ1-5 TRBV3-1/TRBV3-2 CASSHSIGNQPQHF
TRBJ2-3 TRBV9 CASSLTVTDTQYF
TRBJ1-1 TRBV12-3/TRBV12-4 CASSLRENTEAFF
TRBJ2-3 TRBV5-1 CASSSTGYEDTQYF
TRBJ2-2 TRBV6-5 CASSNFLDGHLFF
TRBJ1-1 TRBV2 CASTRTGKNTEAFF
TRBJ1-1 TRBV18 CASSQQALNTEAFF
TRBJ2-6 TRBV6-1 CASSALQSSGANVLTF
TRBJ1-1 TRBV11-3 CASSLLQDTEAFF
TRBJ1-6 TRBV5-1 CASSLEGQGSTPLHF
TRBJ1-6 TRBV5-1 CASSNTGGADNSPLHF
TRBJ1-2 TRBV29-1 CSVERVYGYTF
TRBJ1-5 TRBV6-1 CASSEYRDAHQPQHF
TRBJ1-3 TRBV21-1 CASSKNRERVNTIYF
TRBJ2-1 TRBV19 CASSISSGGGNEQFF
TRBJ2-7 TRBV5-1 CASSLSVGSEQYF
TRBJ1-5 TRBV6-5 CASSSDRAQPQHF
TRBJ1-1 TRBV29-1 CSVVTVGTEAFF
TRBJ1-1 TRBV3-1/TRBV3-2 CASSDQGRGTEAFF
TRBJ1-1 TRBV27 CASSYMGQGSVAEAFF
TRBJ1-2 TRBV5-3 CARSTGVNYGYTF
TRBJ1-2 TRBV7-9 CASSFTRDYGYTF
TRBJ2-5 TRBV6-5 CASSFGLAGAQETQYF
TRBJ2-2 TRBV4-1 CASSQVRVGDRATGELFF
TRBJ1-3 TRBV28 CASTSRQTSGNTIYF
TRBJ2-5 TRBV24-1 CATSSSGGARETQYF